These 13 T cell receptor beta chains came from one sample sequenced in a study of blood T cell repertoires in COVID-19. Measured with immunoSEQ multiplex PCR; TCRdb has only the in-frame clones, and not every one. The sample has about 280,000 clones, roughly 90% seen once. The sample was PBMCs or T cells enriched from blood (not recorded which). The receptors stem from a woman between 18 and 29 years old with acute COVID-19.

This sequence joins TRBV5-8 and TRBJ2-3; possible D gene TRBD2, 6 bases. Germline V lookup: CDR1 SGHTS, CDR2 YDEGEE. V was pared by 0 bases and J by 0 bases, with 11 bases between. The CDR3 is made up of 16 amino acids. The CDR3 sequence is CASSLGSSVSTDTQYF. The CDR3 DNA is TGTGCCAGCAGCTTGGGGTCTAGCGTTAGCACAGATACGCAGTATTTT.

V gene TRBV7-6 combines with J gene TRBJ2-2; a weak D match, TRBD2 (5 bases). Deletions cut 5 bases from V and 4 bases from J, with 17 bases between. CDR1 and CDR2 (germline): SGHVS, FNYEAQ. CDR3 length: 16 residues. In DNA, the CDR3 is TGTGCCAGCAGCCCACACGTGCGGGTTGGCACCGGGGAGCTGTTTTTT. Protein sequence: CASSPHVRVGTGELFF.

The J gene is TRBJ2-2, the V gene TRBV29-1; 8 bases agree with TRBD2. The CDR3 is made up of 13 amino acids. Looked up from germline, CDR1 is SQVTM and CDR2 is ANQGSEA. V lost 7 bases, J lost 5 bases, and 6 bases stayed unmatched. The CDR3 nucleotides read TGCAGCGGAAGGGCGGGGGGTACCGGGGAGCTGTTTTTT. This sequence encodes CSGRAGGTGELFF.

This chain joins TRBV2 and TRBJ2-6; TRBD2 matches 11 bases. The germline V gene encodes CDR1 SNHLY and CDR2 FYNNEI. The J segment lost 0 bases and the V segment lost 8 bases, leaving 12 bases of the junction unmatched. The CDR3 has 19 residues. The CDR3 region is CASRSASGRIISGANVLTF. CDR3 nucleotide sequence: TGTGCCAGCCGTTCGGCTAGCGGGAGGATAATCTCTGGGGCCAACGTCCTGACTTTC.

The chain carries TRBV9 and TRBJ1-1, with a possible D match to TRBD1 (5 bases). CDR1 is SGDLS and CDR2 is YYNGEE in the germline V gene. The CDR3 has 16 amino acids. V lost 0 bases and J 0 bases, leaving 12 bases between the germline ends. The CDR3 DNA reads as TGTGCCAGCAGCGTAGCCCCACAGGTAATGAACACTGAAGCTTTCTTT. Translating it yields CASSVAPQVMNTEAFF.

This clone occurred a few times. V gene TRBV21-1 combines with J gene TRBJ2-1; the D call TRBD2 from the table was never checked on the DNA. TRBV21-1 is a known pseudogene. The CDR3 loop spans 20 amino acids. The CDR3 region has the DNA TGTGCCAGCAGCAAATTGTCACTAGCGGATACCCCGCCGGACTACAATGAGCAGTTCTTC. Translating it yields CASSKLSLADTPPDYNEQFF.

The chain recombines TRBV6-1 with TRBJ1-2, with 10 bases matching TRBD1. The V gene's germline CDR1 is MNHNS and CDR2 SASEGT. This CDR3 region has 13 residues. The V and J ends lost 7 bases and 2 bases, in that order; junction bases with no gene match: 1. The CDR3 DNA reads as TGTGCCAGCAAGACAGGGGGCAACTATGGCTACACCTTC. It is translated as CASKTGGNYGYTF.

This chain joins TRBV19 and TRBJ2-4; possible D gene TRBD1, 5 bases. Germline V gene lookup returns CDR1 LNHDA and CDR2 SQIVND (reference sequence). V dropped 2 bases and J dropped 0 bases, with 11 bases sitting between them. The CDR3 runs 16 residues. The CDR3: CASSIFTGLAKNIQYF. The CDR3 coding sequence is TGTGCCAGTAGTATATTCACAGGCTTAGCCAAAAACATTCAGTACTTC.

This clone was counted a single time. The rearrangement uses TRBV18 and TRBJ1-6; D gene ambiguous. V was trimmed by 2 bases and J by 5 bases, leaving 10 bases between them. This CDR3 region has 15 residues. Per germline, CDR1 KGHSH and CDR2 LQKENI. DNA of the CDR3: TGTGCCAGCTCACCAAGACCGGCGGATAATTCACCCCTCCACTTT. Its translation is CASSPRPADNSPLHF.

This clone has just a few counts. The chain has TRBV5-5 and TRBJ2-5; the D call may be TRBD1 or TRBD2 (6 bases each). Germline CDR1 is SGHKS and CDR2 is YYEKEE (reference sequence). The CDR3 runs to 15 residues. The V and J ends lost 4 bases and 4 bases respectively, with 17 bases between them. The CDR3 sequence: CASSLGGHWGETQYF. The DNA of the CDR3 is TGTGCCAGCAGCCTGGGGGGACATTGGGGAGAGACCCAGTACTTC. The full variable domain, with the rest looked up from reference TRBV5-5 and TRBJ2-5, is DAGVTQSPTHLIKTRGQQVTLRCSPISGHKSVSWYQQVLGQGPQFIFQYYEKEERGRGNFPDRFSARQFPNYSSELNVNALLLGDSALYLCASSLGGHWGETQYFGPGTRLLVL.

V is TRBV5-1 and J is TRBJ2-7, with 10 bases matching TRBD2. The J segment lost 7 bases and the V segment lost 1 base, leaving 8 bases of the junction unmatched. There are 15 residues in the CDR3. CDR1 is SGHRS, CDR2 YFSETQ, per germline. In DNA, the CDR3 is TGCGCCAGCAGCTTGACCTCTAGCGGGAGCTTGGAGCAGTACTTC. Amino acid sequence: CASSLTSSGSLEQYF.

The rearrangement joins TRBV7-8 to TRBJ1-3; unclear D gene. CDR1 and CDR2 from the germline V gene are SGHVS and FQNEAQ. V was cut by 5 bases and J by 4 bases, with 3 bases left in between. The CDR3 loop spans 11 amino acids. This chain's CDR3 is CASSPGNTIYF. The CDR3 nucleotides are TGTGCCAGCAGCCCAGGAAACACCATATATTTT.

The chain links TRBV7-2 to TRBJ1-2, with no clear D. V lost 3 bases, J lost 4 bases, and 9 bases lay in between. The CDR3 extends over 13 amino acids. CDR1 is SGHTA and CDR2 is FQGNSA in the germline V gene. The CDR3 nucleotides read TGTGCCAGCAGCTTCGGAGGGATCTATGGCTACACCTTC. Translated: CASSFGGIYGYTF.